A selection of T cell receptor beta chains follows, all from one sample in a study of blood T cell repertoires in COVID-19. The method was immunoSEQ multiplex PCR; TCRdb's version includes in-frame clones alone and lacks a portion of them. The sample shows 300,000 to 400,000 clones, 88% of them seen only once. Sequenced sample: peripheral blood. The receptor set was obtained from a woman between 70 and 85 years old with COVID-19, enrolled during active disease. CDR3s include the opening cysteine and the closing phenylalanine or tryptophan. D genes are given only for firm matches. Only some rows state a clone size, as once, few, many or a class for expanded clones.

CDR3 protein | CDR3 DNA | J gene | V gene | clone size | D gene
CARSRGLEGYEQYF | TGTGCCAGATCGAGGGGGCTAGAGGGCTACGAGCAGTACTTC | TRBJ2-7 | TRBV2 | - | TRBD1
CASSLGQGREDYGYTF | TGCGCCAGCAGCTTGGGACAGGGAAGGGAGGACTATGGCTACACCTTC | TRBJ1-2 | TRBV5-1 | once | TRBD1
CASPRRGPLYEQYF | TGTGCCAGTCCCCGGCGGGGGCCCCTCTACGAGCAGTACTTC | TRBJ2-7 | TRBV19 | once | -
CASSMNFLETQYF | TGTGCCAGTAGTATGAACTTCCTGGAGACCCAGTACTTC | TRBJ2-5 | TRBV19 | - | -
CASSFGPFFEAFF | TGTGCCAGCAGCTTTGGCCCTTTTTTTGAAGCTTTCTTT | TRBJ1-1 | TRBV7-8 | - | -
CSYKRGVSTDTQYF | TGCAGCTATAAGCGGGGGGTTAGCACAGATACGCAGTATTTT | TRBJ2-3 | TRBV29-1 | - | TRBD2
CASGGGAYRSLYTF | TGTGCCAGCGGCGGGGGGGCCTACCGTAGTCTCTACACCTTC | TRBJ1-2 | TRBV7-2 | few | -
CASSLGTGGGNEQYF | TGTGCCAGCAGCTTGGGAACAGGGGGTGGGAACGAGCAGTACTTC | TRBJ2-7 | TRBV5-6 | - | TRBD1
CASTGQGVSTDTQYF | TGCGCCAGCACCGGACAGGGGGTAAGCACAGATACGCAGTATTTT | TRBJ2-3 | TRBV5-1 | - | TRBD1
CASSQQGFSYNEQFF | TGTGCCAGCAGCCAGCAGGGCTTCTCCTACAATGAGCAGTTCTTC | TRBJ2-1 | TRBV14 | - | -
CASGTEYGYTF | TGTGCCAGCGGGACAGAGTATGGCTACACCTTC | TRBJ1-2 | TRBV2 | - | TRBD1
CASSFLAGVLNTGELFF | TGTGCCAGCAGTTTCCTAGCGGGGGTTTTAAACACCGGGGAGCTGTTTTTT | TRBJ2-2 | TRBV27 | many | TRBD2
CASSAGTGGNQPQHF | TGTGCCAGCAGCGCCGGGACAGGGGGCAATCAGCCCCAGCATTTT | TRBJ1-5 | TRBV9 | - | TRBD1
CASSYQQGNYGYTF | TGTGCCAGCAGTTACCAACAGGGAAACTATGGCTACACCTTC | TRBJ1-2 | TRBV6-5 | once | -
CASSQVVWKQQRDTGELFF | TGTGCCAGCAGCCAAGTGGTTTGGAAACAACAGAGGGACACCGGGGAGCTGTTTTTT | TRBJ2-2 | TRBV3-1/TRBV3-2 | - | -
CASSISTGQADHNEQFF | TGTGCCAGCAGTATCAGCACTGGACAGGCGGACCACAATGAGCAGTTCTTC | TRBJ2-1 | TRBV28 | - | TRBD1
CASSETITTNEKLFF | TGTGCCAGCAGTGAAACTATCACAACTAATGAAAAACTGTTTTTT | TRBJ1-4 | TRBV6-1 | - | -
CASSSRTGKNTEAFF | TGTGCCAGCAGCTCTCGGACAGGGAAGAACACTGAAGCTTTCTTT | TRBJ1-1 | TRBV21-1 | - | -
CASSPGSAGQTEAFF | TGTGCCAGCAGCCCCGGGTCGGCAGGGCAAACTGAAGCTTTCTTT | TRBJ1-1 | TRBV7-9 | - | -
CASSNSATNEKLFF | TGTGCCAGCTCAAATTCCGCAACTAATGAAAAACTGTTTTTT | TRBJ1-4 | TRBV18 | - | -
CASSQEPGYSGNTIYF | TGTGCCAGCAGCCAAGAGCCAGGCTACTCTGGAAACACCATATATTTT | TRBJ1-3 | TRBV4-2 | - | -
CASSDLAGGSYGYTF | TGTGCCAGCAGTGATCTGGCAGGGGGCTCCTATGGCTACACCTTC | TRBJ1-2 | TRBV6-1 | once | TRBD1
CASSIGGAGTDTQYF | TGTGCCAGCAGCATCGGGGGGGCTGGAACAGATACGCAGTATTTT | TRBJ2-3 | TRBV9 | - | TRBD2
CASSQEGGPNQPQHF | TGCGCCAGCAGCCAAGAAGGGGGACCCAACCAGCCCCAGCATTTT | TRBJ1-5 | TRBV4-1 | - | -
CASSAEDWDRSLGNTIYF | TGTGCCAGCAGTGCCGAGGACTGGGACAGGAGTTTAGGAAACACCATATATTTT | TRBJ1-3 | TRBV28 | - | TRBD1
CASSQVGTGEAFF | TGTGCCAGCAGCCAAGTTGGGACAGGGGAAGCTTTCTTT | TRBJ1-1 | TRBV3-1/TRBV3-2 | few | TRBD1
CASSATGDYGYTF | TGTGCCAGCAGCGCAACAGGGGATTACGGCTACACCTTC | TRBJ1-2 | TRBV9 | - | TRBD1
CASKIWGGTDTQYF | TGTGCCAGCAAGATCTGGGGAGGCACAGATACGCAGTATTTT | TRBJ2-3 | TRBV5-4 | - | -